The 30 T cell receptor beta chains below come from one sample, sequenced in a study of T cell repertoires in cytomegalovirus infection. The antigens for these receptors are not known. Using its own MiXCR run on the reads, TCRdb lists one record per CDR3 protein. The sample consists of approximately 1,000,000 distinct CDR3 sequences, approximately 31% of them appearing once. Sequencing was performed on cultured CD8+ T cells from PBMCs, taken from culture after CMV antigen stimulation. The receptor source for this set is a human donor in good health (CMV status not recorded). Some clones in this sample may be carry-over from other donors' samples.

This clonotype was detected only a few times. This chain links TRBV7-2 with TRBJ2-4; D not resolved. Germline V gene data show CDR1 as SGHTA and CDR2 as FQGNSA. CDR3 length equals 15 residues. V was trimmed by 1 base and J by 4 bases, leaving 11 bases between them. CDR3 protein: CASSLVGFQKNIQYF. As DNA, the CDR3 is TGTGCCAGCAGCTTAGTGGGTTTCCAAAAAAACATTCAGTACTTC.

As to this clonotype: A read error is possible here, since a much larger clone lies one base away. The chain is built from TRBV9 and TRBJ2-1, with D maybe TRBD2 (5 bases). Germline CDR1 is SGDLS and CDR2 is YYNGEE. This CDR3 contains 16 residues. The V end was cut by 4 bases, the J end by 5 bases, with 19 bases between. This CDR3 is CASSLERTLGNNEQFF. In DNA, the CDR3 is TGTGCCAGCAGCCTAGAGAGGACTCTGGGCAACAATGAGCAGTTCTTC.

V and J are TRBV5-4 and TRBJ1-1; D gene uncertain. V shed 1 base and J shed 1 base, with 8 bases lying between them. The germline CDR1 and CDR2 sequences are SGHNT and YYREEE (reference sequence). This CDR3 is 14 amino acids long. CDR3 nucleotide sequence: TGTGCCAGCAGCTTGTACAGAGAGAACACTGAAGCTTTCTTT. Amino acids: CASSLYRENTEAFF.

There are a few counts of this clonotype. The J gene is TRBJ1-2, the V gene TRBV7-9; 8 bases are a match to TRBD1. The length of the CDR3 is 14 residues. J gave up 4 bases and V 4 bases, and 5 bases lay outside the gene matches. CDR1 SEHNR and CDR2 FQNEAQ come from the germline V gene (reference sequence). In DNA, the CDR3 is TGTGCCAGCAGCTCCAGGGGGCTTGGCTATGGCTACACCTTC. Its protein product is CASSSRGLGYGYTF.

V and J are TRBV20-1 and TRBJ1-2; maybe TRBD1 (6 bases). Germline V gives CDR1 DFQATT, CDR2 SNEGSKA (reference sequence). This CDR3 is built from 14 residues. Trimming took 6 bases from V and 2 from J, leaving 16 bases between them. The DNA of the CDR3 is TGCAGTGCCGTCTCGGGGGCCACGAACTATGGCTACACCTTC. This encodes CSAVSGATNYGYTF.

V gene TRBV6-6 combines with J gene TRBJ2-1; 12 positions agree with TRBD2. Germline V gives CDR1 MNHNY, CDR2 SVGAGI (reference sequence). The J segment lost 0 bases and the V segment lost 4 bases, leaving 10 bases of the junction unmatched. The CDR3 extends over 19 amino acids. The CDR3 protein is CASSFPRTSGESSYNEQFF. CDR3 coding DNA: TGTGCCAGCAGTTTTCCCAGGACTAGCGGGGAAAGCTCCTACAATGAGCAGTTCTTC.

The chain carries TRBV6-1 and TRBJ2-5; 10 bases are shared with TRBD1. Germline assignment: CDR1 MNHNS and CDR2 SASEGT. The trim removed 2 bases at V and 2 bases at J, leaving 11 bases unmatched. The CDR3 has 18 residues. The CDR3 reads CASSERWTGGLVQETQYF. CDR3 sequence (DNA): TGTGCCAGCAGTGAAAGGTGGACAGGGGGTTTGGTACAAGAGACCCAGTACTTC.

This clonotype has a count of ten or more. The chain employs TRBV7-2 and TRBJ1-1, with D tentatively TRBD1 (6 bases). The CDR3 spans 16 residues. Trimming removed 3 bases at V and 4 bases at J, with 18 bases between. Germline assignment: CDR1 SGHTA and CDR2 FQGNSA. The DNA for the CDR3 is TGTGCCAGCAGCTTCACGGGGGGGGCGCGTGGCACTGAAGCTTTCTTT. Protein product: CASSFTGGARGTEAFF.

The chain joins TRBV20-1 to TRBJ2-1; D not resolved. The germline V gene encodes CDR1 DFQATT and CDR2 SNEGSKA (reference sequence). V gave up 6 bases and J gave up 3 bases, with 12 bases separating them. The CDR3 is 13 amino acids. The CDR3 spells CSAPSRDYNEQFF. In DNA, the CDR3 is TGCAGTGCGCCCTCTAGGGACTACAATGAGCAGTTCTTC.

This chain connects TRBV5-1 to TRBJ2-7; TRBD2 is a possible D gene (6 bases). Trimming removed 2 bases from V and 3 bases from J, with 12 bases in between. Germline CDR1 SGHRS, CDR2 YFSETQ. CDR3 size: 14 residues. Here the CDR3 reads CASSFLGGNYEQYV. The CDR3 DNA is TGCGCCAGCAGCTTTTTGGGGGGAAACTACGAGCAGTACGTC.

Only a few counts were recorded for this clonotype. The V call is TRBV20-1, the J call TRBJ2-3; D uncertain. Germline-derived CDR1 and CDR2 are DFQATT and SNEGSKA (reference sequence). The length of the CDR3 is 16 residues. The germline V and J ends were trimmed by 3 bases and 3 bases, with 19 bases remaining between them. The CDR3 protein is CSARPLPPVPTDTQYF. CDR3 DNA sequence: TGCAGTGCTAGGCCCCTCCCCCCGGTTCCAACAGATACGCAGTATTTT.

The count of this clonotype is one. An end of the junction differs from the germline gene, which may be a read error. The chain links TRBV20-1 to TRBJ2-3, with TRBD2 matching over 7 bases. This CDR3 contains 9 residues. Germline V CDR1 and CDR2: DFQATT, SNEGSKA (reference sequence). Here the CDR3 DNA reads TGCAGTGCTAGCATGGGGGGGGATTTT. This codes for CSASMGGDF.

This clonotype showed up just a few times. The CDR3 region is CASSSPIEGNTGELFF. The CDR3 coding sequence is TGTGCCAGCAGCTCTCCAATCGAGGGGAACACCGGGGAGCTGTTTTTT. The V and J genes are TRBV7-9 and TRBJ2-2; a weak D match, TRBD2 (5 bases). Germline V gives CDR1 SEHNR, CDR2 FQNEAQ (reference sequence). V lost 4 bases and J lost 1, with 13 bases in between. The length of the CDR3 is 16 residues. Together with reference TRBV7-9 and TRBJ2-2, the CDR3 gives the full variable domain: DTGVSQNPRHKITKRGQNVTFRCDPISEHNRLYWYRQTLGQGPEFLTYFQNEAQLEKSRLLSDRFSAERPKGSFSTLEIQRTEQGDSAMYLCASSSPIEGNTGELFFGEGSRLTVL.

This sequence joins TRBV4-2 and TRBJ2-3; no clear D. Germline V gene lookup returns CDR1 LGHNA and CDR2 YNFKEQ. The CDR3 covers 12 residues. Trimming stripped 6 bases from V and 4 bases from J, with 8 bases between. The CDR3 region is CASRGPPDTQYF. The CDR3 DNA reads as TGTGCCAGCAGGGGTCCGCCAGATACGCAGTATTTT.

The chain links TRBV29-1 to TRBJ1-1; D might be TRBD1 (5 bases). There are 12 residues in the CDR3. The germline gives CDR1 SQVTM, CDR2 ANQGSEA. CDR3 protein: CSSSGGPHGAFF. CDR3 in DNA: TGCAGTTCCTCCGGGGGACCTCACGGAGCTTTCTTT.

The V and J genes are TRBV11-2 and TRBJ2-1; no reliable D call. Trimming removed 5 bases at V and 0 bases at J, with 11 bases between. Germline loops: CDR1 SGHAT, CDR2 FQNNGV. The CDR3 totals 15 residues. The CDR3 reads CASSPTSSSYNEQFF. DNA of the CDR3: TGTGCCAGCAGCCCTACCAGCAGCTCCTACAATGAGCAGTTCTTC.

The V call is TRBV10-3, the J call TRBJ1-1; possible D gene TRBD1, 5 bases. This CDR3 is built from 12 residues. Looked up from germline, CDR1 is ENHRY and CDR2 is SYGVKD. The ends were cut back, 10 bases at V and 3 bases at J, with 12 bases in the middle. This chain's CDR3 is CATGPGDTEAFF. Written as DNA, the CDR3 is TGTGCCACCGGGCCGGGGGACACTGAAGCTTTCTTT.

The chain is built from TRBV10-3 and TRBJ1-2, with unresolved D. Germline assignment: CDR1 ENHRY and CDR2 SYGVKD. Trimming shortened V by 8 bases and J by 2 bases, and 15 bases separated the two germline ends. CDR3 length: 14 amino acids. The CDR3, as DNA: TGTGCCATCCGACCTTTGGACGGGAACTATGGCTACACCTTC. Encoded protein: CAIRPLDGNYGYTF.

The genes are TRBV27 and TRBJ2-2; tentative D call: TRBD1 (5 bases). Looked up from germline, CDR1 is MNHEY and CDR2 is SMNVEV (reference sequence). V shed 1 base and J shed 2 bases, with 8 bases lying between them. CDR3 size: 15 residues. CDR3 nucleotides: TGTGCCAGCAGTTTATTTACAGGCAACACCGGGGAGCTGTTTTTT. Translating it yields CASSLFTGNTGELFF.

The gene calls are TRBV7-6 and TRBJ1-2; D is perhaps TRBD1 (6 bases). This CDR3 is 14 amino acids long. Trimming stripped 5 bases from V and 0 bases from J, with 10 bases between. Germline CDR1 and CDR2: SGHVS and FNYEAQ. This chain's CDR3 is CASSKGHTNYGYTF. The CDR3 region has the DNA TGTGCCAGCAGCAAGGGACATACTAACTATGGCTACACCTTC.

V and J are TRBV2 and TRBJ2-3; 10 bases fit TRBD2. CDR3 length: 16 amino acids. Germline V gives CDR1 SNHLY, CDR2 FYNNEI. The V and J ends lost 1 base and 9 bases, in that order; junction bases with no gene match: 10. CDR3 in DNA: TGTGCCAGCAGTGAAGGAGGGGCTAGCGGGGGAAGGACGCAGTATTTT. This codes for CASSEGGASGGRTQYF. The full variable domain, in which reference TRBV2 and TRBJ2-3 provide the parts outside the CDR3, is EPEVTQTPSHQVTQMGQEVILRCVPISNHLYFYWYRQILGQKVEFLVSFYNNEISEKSEIFDDQFSVERPDGSNFTLKIRSTKLEDSAMYFCASSEGGASGGRTQYFGPGTRLTVL.

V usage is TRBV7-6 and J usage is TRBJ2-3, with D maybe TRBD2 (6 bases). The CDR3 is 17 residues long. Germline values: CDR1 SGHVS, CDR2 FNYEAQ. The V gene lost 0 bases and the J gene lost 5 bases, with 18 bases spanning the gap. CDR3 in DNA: TGTGCCAGCAGCTTAGCGGGGGGAGCGGTCCTCATAGATACGCAGTATTTT. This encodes CASSLAGGAVLIDTQYF. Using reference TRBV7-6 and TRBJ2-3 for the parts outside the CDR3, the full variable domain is GAGVSQSPRYKVTKRGQDVALRCDPISGHVSLYWYRQALGQGPEFLTYFNYEAQQDKSGLPNDRFSAERPEGSISTLTIQRTEQRDSAMYRCASSLAGGAVLIDTQYFGPGTRLTVL.

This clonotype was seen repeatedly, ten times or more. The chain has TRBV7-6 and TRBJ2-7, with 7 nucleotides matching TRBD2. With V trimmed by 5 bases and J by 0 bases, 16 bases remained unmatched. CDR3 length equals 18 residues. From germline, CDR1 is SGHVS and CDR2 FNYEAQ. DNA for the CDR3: TGTGCCAGCAGCCTTCCCCCGTCGGGGGGTCCACTCTCCTACGAGCAGTACGTC. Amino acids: CASSLPPSGGPLSYEQYV.

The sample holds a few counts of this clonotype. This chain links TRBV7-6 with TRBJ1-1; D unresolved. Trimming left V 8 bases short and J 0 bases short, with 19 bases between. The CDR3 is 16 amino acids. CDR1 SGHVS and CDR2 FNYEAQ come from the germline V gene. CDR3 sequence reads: CASRALAENMNTEAFF. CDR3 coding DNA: TGTGCCAGCCGGGCCTTGGCGGAGAACATGAACACTGAAGCTTTCTTT.

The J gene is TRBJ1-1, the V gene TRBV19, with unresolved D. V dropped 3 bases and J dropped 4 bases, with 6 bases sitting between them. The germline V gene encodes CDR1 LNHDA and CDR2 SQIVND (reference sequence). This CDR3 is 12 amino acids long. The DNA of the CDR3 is TGTGCCAGTAGTATGGTCACCACTGAAGCTTTCTTT. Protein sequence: CASSMVTTEAFF.

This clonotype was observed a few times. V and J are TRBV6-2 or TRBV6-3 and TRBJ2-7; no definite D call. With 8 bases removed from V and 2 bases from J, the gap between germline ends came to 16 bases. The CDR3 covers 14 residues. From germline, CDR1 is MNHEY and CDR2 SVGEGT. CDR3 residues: CASSQIDIPYEQYV. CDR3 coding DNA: TGTGCCAGCTCTCAGATTGACATTCCCTACGAGCAGTACGTC.

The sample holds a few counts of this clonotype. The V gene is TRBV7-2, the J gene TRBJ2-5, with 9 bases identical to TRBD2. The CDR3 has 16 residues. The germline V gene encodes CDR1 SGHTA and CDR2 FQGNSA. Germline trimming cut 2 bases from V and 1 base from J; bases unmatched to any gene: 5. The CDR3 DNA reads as TGTGCCAGCAGCTTAAGCAGCGGGAGGTCCCAAGAGACCCAGTACTTC. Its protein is CASSLSSGRSQETQYF.

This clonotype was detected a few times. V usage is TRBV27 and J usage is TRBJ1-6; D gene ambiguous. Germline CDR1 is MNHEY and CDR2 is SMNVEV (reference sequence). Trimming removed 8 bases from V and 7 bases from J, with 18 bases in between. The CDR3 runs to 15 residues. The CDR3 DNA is TGTGCCAGCCAAACCTTTGACGGAAACAATTCACCCCTCCACTTT. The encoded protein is CASQTFDGNNSPLHF.

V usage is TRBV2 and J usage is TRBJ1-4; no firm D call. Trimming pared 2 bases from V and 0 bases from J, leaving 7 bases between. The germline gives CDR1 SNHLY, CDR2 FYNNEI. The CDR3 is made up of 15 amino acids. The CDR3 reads CASSEWEATNEKLFF. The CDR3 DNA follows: TGTGCCAGCAGTGAATGGGAGGCAACTAATGAAAAACTGTTTTTT.

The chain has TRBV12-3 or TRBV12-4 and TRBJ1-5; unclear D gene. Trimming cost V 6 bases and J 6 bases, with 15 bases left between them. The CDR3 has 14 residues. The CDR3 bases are TGTGCCAGCAGACCAGACGGTGCCGGTCAGCCCCAGCATTTT. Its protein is CASRPDGAGQPQHF.